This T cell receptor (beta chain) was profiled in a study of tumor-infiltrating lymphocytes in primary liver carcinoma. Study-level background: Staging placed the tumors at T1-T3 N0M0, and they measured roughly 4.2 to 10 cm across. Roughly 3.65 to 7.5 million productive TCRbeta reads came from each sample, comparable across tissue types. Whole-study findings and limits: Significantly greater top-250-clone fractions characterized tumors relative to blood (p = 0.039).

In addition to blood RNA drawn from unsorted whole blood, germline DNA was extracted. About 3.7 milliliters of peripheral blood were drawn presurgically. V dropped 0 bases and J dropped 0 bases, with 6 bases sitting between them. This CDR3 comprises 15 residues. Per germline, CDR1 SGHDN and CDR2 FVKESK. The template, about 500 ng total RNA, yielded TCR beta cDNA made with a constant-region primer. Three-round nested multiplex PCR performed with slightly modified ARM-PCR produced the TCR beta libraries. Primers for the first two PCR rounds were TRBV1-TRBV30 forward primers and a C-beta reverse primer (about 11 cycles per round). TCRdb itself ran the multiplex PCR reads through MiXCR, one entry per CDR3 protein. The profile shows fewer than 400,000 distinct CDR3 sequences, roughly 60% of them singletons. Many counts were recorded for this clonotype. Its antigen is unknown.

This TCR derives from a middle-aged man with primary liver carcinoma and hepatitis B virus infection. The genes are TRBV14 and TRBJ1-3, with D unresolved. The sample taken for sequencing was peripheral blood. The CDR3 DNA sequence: TGTGCCAGCAGCCAAGATCACAGCTCTGGAAACACCATATATTTT. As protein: CASSQDHSSGNTIYF.